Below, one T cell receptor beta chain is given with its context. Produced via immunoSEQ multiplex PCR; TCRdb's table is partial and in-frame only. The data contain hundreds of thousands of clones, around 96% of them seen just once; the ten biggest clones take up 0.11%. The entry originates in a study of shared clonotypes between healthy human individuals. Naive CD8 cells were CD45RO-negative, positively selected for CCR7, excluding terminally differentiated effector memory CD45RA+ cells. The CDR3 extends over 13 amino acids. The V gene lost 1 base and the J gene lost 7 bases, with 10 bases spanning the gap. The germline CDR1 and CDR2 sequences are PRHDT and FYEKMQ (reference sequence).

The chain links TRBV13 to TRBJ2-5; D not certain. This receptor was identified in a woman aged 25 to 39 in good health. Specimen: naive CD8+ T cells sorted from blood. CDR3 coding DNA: TGTGCCAGCAGCTTAGAAGGCGACGGGACCCAGTACTTC. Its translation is CASSLEGDGTQYF.